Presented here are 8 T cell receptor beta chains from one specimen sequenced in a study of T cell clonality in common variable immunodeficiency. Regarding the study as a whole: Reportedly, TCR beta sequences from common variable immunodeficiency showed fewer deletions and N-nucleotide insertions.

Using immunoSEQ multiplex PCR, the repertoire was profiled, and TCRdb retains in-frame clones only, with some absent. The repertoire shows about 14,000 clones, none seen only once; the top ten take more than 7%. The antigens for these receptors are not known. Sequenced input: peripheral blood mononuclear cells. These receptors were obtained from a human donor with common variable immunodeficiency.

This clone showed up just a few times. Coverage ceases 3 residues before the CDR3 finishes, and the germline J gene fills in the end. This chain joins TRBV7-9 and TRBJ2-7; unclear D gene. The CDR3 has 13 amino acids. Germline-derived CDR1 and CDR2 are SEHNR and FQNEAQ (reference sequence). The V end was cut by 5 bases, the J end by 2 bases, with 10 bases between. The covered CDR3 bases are TGTGCCAGCAGCCCGGGTTCTACCTACGAG. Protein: CASSPGSTYE. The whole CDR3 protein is CASSPGSTYEQYF.

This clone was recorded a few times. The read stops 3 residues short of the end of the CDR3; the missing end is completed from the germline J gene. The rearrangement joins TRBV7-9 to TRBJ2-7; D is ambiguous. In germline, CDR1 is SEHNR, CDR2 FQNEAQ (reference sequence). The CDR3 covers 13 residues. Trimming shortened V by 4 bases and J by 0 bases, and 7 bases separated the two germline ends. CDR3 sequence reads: CASSSDSSYEQYF. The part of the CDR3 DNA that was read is TGTGCCAGCAGCTCCGATAGCTCCTACGAG.

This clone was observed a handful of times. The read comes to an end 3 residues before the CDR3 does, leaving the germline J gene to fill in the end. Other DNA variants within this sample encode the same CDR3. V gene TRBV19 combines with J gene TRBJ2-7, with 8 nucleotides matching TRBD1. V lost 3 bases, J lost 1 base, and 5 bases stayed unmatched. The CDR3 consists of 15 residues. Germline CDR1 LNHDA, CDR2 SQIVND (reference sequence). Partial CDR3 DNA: TGTGCCAGTAGTATCGGACAGGGAGCATCCTACGAG. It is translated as CASSIGQGASYE. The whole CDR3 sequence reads CASSIGQGASYEQYF.

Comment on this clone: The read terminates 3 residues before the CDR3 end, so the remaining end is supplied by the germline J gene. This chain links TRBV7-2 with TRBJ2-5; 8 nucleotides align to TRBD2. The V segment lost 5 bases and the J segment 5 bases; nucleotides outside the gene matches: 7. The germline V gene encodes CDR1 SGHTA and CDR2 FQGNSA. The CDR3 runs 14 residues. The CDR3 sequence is CASSVGGGIETQYF. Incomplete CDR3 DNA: TGTGCCAGCAGCGTCGGGGGGGGCATCGAGACC.

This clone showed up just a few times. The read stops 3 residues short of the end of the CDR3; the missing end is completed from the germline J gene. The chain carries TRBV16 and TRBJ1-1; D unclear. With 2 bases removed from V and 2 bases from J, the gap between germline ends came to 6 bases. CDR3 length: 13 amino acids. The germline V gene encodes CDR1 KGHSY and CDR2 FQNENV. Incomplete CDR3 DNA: TGTGCCAGCAGCCAAGGCCGTAACACTGAA. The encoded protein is CASSQGRNTE. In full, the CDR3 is CASSQGRNTEAFF.

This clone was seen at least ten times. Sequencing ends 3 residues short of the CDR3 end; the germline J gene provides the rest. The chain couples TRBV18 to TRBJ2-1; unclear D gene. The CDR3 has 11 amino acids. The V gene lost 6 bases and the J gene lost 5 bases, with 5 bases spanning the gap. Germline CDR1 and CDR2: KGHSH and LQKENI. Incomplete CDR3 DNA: TGTGCCAGCTCGCCGGACAATGAG. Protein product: CASSPDNE. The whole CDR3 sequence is CASSPDNEQFF.

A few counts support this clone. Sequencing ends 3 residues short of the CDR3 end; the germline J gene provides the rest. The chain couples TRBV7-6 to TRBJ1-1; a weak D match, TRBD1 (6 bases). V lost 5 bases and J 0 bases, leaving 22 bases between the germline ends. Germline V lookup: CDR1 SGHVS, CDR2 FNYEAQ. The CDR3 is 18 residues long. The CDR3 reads CASSNRAPNNWMNTEAFF. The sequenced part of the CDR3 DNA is TGTGCCAGCAGCAACAGGGCCCCTAACAATTGGATGAACACTGAA.

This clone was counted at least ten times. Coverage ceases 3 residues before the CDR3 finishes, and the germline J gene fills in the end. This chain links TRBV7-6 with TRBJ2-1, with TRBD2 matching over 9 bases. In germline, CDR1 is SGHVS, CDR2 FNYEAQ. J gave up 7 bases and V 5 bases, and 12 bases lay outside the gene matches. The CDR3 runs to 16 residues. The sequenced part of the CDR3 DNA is TGTGCCAGCAGCCACCAAGGGCGGGGGGGCAGGAATGAG. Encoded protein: CASSHQGRGGRNE. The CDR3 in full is CASSHQGRGGRNEQFF. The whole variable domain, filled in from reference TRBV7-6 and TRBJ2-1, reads GAGVSQSPRYKVTKRGQDVALRCDPISGHVSLYWYRQALGQGPEFLTYFNYEAQQDKSGLPNDRFSAERPEGSISTLTIQRTEQRDSAMYRCASSHQGRGGRNEQFFGPGTRLTVL.